The 26 T cell receptor beta chains in this list originate from one sample, sequenced in a study of blood T cell repertoires in COVID-19. Libraries were prepared by immunoSEQ multiplex PCR; TCRdb keeps only in-frame clonotypes and omits some of them. The table shows about 370,000 clones, with more than 80% occurring only once. Material: peripheral blood. Receptor source: a woman in her thirties with COVID-19, enrolled during active disease.

The chain joins TRBV11-3 to TRBJ2-1; 8 positions agree with TRBD1. This CDR3 comprises 15 residues. Trimming cost V 0 bases and J 6 bases; bases outside gene matches: 4. CDR1 is SGHNT, CDR2 YENEEA, per germline. The chain's CDR3 is CASSLEGQVGNEQFF. Here the CDR3 DNA reads TGTGCCAGCAGCTTAGAGGGACAGGTTGGCAATGAGCAGTTCTTC.

This sequence joins TRBV9 and TRBJ2-5, with TRBD1 matching 8 bases. The V gene end was trimmed by 2 bases and the J gene end by 5 bases; junction bases not matched to a gene: 11. The CDR3 runs 16 residues. CDR1 and CDR2 (germline): SGDLS, YYNGEE. For the CDR3, the DNA is TGTGCCAGCAGCGTCCTTCAGGGGGCTGGAGAGGAGACCCAGTACTTC. This codes for CASSVLQGAGEETQYF.

To note about this clone: The same CDR3 is also encoded by other DNA sequences in this sample. The chain has TRBV5-4 and TRBJ2-3; no reliable D call. V lost 2 bases, J lost 5 bases, and 3 bases lay in between. CDR1 is SGHNT and CDR2 is YYREEE in the germline V gene (reference sequence). The CDR3 extends over 11 amino acids. CDR3 protein: CASSFRDTQYF. Written as DNA, the CDR3 is TGTGCCAGCAGCTTCAGAGATACGCAGTATTTT.

This rearrangement joins TRBV7-9 to TRBJ2-7; D remains unclear. V lost 3 bases and J 6 bases, leaving 12 bases between the germline ends. Germline assignment: CDR1 SEHNR and CDR2 FQNEAQ (reference sequence). The CDR3 totals 13 residues. The CDR3 protein is CASSFESVSEQYV. Here the CDR3 DNA reads TGTGCCAGCAGCTTTGAGTCTGTCTCCGAGCAGTACGTC.

This chain uses TRBV28 with TRBJ1-6, with D perhaps matching TRBD1 (6 bases). CDR3 length: 14 residues. Germline values: CDR1 MDHEN, CDR2 SYDVKM. V lost 6 bases and J lost 10, with 16 bases in between. CDR3 sequence (DNA): TGTGCCAGCAGGACAAACAGGGTTGAATCACCCCTCCACTTT. Its translation: CASRTNRVESPLHF.

The chain joins TRBV10-3 to TRBJ2-2, with 7 bases that match TRBD1. Germline V gene sequence: CDR1 ENHRY, CDR2 SYGVKD. Trimming cost V 8 bases and J 2 bases; bases outside gene matches: 11. The CDR3 contains 16 residues. The CDR3 coding sequence is TGTGCCATCGGGGTCAGCCAGGGGGTAAACACCGGGGAGCTGTTTTTT. This gives the protein CAIGVSQGVNTGELFF.

The CDR3 loop is CASSLEYSYEQYF. The DNA for the CDR3 is TGTGCCAGCAGCTTAGAATACAGCTACGAGCAGTACTTC. The V call is TRBV11-2, the J call TRBJ2-7; D uncertain. The CDR3 loop spans 13 amino acids. CDR1 and CDR2 from the germline V gene are SGHAT and FQNNGV. V was clipped by 0 bases and J by 3 bases, with 6 bases between them.

This sequence joins TRBV12-3 or TRBV12-4 and TRBJ2-5; the D gene is possibly TRBD1 (7 bases). The CDR3 sequence is 12 residues long. The V end lost 6 bases, the J end lost 5 bases, and 10 bases lay between the germline ends. CDR3 in DNA: TGTGCCAGCAGGGCAGGGGGGGAGACCCAGTACTTC. Encoded protein: CASRAGGETQYF.

The sample holds one count of this clone. The V gene is TRBV28, the J gene TRBJ2-7; possible D gene TRBD1, 5 bases. Germline V lookup: CDR1 MDHEN, CDR2 SYDVKM. V lost 5 bases and J lost 6, with 8 bases in between. The CDR3 has 11 residues. The CDR3 sequence is CASSPQGEQYF. CDR3 bases: TGTGCCAGCAGTCCCCAGGGCGAGCAGTACTTC.

The chain couples TRBV12-3 or TRBV12-4 to TRBJ2-5; D unresolved. The CDR3 covers 12 residues. V lost 6 bases to trimming and J lost 7 bases, with 12 bases between them. Here the CDR3 DNA reads TGTGCCAGCAGCGACGAGGATGGGACCCAGTACTTC. Residues: CASSDEDGTQYF.

CDR3: CAWSVHSEAFF. The CDR3 DNA follows: TGTGCCTGGAGTGTGCACAGCGAAGCTTTCTTT. This chain links TRBV30 with TRBJ1-1; D gene ambiguous. Germline V lookup: CDR1 GTSNPN, CDR2 SVGIG (reference sequence). CDR3 length equals 11 residues. Trimming took 0 bases from V and 8 from J, leaving 7 bases between them.

DNA of the CDR3: TGTGCCAGCAGCTTAGCGAGCGGGGGGTCCACATGGGAGCAGTTCTTC. Translation gives CASSLASGGSTWEQFF. V usage is TRBV7-2 and J usage is TRBJ2-1; 9 bases match TRBD2. Losses at the gene ends were 0 bases for V and 10 bases for J; bases not matched to a gene: 10. The CDR3 runs to 16 residues. In germline, CDR1 is SGHTA, CDR2 FQGNSA.

This sequence joins TRBV9 and TRBJ2-3; tentative D call: TRBD2 (5 bases). Germline loops: CDR1 SGDLS, CDR2 YYNGEE. V lost 4 bases, J lost 4 bases, and 19 bases lay in between. The CDR3 covers 16 residues. CDR3 sequence: CASSLGWLADSDTQYF. As DNA, the CDR3 is TGTGCCAGCAGCCTAGGGTGGCTAGCAGACTCAGATACGCAGTATTTT. The full variable domain, in which reference TRBV9 and TRBJ2-3 provide the parts outside the CDR3, is DSGVTQTPKHLITATGQRVTLRCSPRSGDLSVYWYQQSLDQGLQFLIQYYNGEERAKGNILERFSAQQFPDLHSELNLSSLELGDSALYFCASSLGWLADSDTQYFGPGTRLTVL.

This clone was observed a handful of times. This sequence joins TRBV2 and TRBJ2-2, with unresolved D. V dropped 7 bases and J dropped 1 base, with 10 bases sitting between them. This CDR3 is 14 amino acids long. Germline V lookup: CDR1 SNHLY, CDR2 FYNNEI. CDR3 sequence reads: CASMFTVNTGELFF. CDR3 DNA sequence: TGTGCCAGCATGTTTACAGTGAACACCGGGGAGCTGTTTTTT.

V and J are TRBV2 and TRBJ1-1; TRBD1 matches 7 bases. In germline, CDR1 is SNHLY, CDR2 FYNNEI. V was clipped by 6 bases and J by 11 bases; unmatched bases: 6. The length of the CDR3 is 11 residues. The chain's CDR3 is CASRTNRGAFF. CDR3 DNA sequence: TGTGCCAGCAGGACAAACAGGGGTGCTTTCTTT.

The chain has TRBV30 and TRBJ2-2; TRBD1 agrees at 10 bases. This CDR3 has 15 amino acids. The germline V gene has CDR1 GTSNPN and CDR2 SVGIG (reference sequence). The V gene end was trimmed by 4 bases and the J gene end by 6 bases; junction bases not matched to a gene: 8. CDR3 residues: CAWNVGQGRAGELFF. The DNA for the CDR3 is TGTGCCTGGAATGTGGGACAGGGGAGGGCCGGGGAGCTGTTTTTT.

This clone has just one count. V and J are TRBV4-1 and TRBJ2-3; TRBD2 matches at 11 bases. Germline V gives CDR1 MGHRA, CDR2 YSYEKL. With 0 bases clipped from V and 4 bases from J, the junction kept 15 bases outside the gene matches. The CDR3 is made up of 20 amino acids. Here the CDR3 reads CASSQDDGLAGGQEADTQYF. The DNA of the CDR3 is TGCGCCAGCAGCCAAGACGATGGGCTAGCGGGGGGACAGGAGGCAGATACGCAGTATTTT.

This rearrangement joins TRBV7-8 to TRBJ2-7; weak D call: TRBD2 (5 bases). The CDR3 loop spans 13 amino acids. V was pared by 4 bases and J by 5 bases, with 12 bases between. CDR1 and CDR2 from the germline V gene are SGHVS and FQNEAQ. The CDR3 nucleotides read TGTGCCAGCAGCTCTCCTCGGGGAAACGAGCAGTACTTC. Amino acids: CASSSPRGNEQYF.

The gene calls are TRBV7-2 and TRBJ1-3; D remains ambiguous. The CDR3 is made up of 14 amino acids. The germline CDR1 and CDR2 sequences are SGHTA and FQGNSA. V dropped 7 bases and J dropped 0 bases, with 10 bases sitting between them. The CDR3 DNA is TGTGCCAGCACCCTATCAGGCTCTGGAAACACCATATATTTT. Translating it yields CASTLSGSGNTIYF.

This sequence joins TRBV20-1 and TRBJ2-4, with D maybe TRBD1 (6 bases). The ends were cut back, 3 bases at V and 8 bases at J, with 14 bases in the middle. The CDR3 has 13 residues. Germline V gene sequence: CDR1 DFQATT, CDR2 SNEGSKA (reference sequence). CDR3 residues: CSASFEGGDIQYF. The CDR3, as DNA: TGCAGTGCTAGTTTCGAAGGGGGAGACATTCAGTACTTC.

The V gene is TRBV5-1, the J gene TRBJ1-1; 10 bases map to TRBD1. Germline loops: CDR1 SGHRS, CDR2 YFSETQ. V gave up 4 bases and J gave up 1 base; unmatched junction bases: 4. CDR3 length equals 15 residues. The CDR3 coding sequence is TGCGCCAGCAGCCTGACAGGGGGCGAGAACACTGAAGCTTTCTTT. Translated, it gives CASSLTGGENTEAFF.

V is TRBV2 and J is TRBJ1-4, with D tentatively TRBD1 (6 bases). The CDR3 is 13 amino acids. Per the germline V gene, CDR1 is SNHLY and CDR2 is FYNNEI. V was pared by 4 bases and J by 7 bases, with 10 bases between. This CDR3 is CASSGQVFEKLFF. CDR3 nucleotide sequence: TGTGCCAGCAGTGGACAGGTATTTGAAAAACTGTTTTTT.

About this clone itself: Other nucleotide sequences in the sample specify the same CDR3. V and J are TRBV9 and TRBJ2-2; 9 bases match TRBD1. The CDR3 has 16 amino acids. In germline, CDR1 is SGDLS, CDR2 YYNGEE. Trimming cost V 4 bases and J 1 base; bases outside gene matches: 5. The CDR3 DNA reads TGTGCCAGCAGCCCTCCGGGACAGGGGAACACCGGGGAGCTGTTTTTT. Protein: CASSPPGQGNTGELFF.

This chain joins TRBV6-6 and TRBJ2-1; TRBD2 matches at 8 bases. The ends lost 0 bases at V and 8 bases at J; junction bases unmatched: 9. Germline V lookup: CDR1 MNHNY, CDR2 SVGAGI (reference sequence). The CDR3 totals 16 residues. The CDR3 nucleotides read TGTGCCAGCAGTTACTCGGGGCCAGCGGGAGACGATGAGCAGTTCTTC. Its translation: CASSYSGPAGDDEQFF.

The V and J genes are TRBV7-2 and TRBJ1-6, with D tentatively TRBD1 (6 bases). CDR3 length: 15 amino acids. The V end lost 5 bases, the J end lost 6 bases, and 14 bases lay between the germline ends. Germline V gene sequence: CDR1 SGHTA, CDR2 FQGNSA. The CDR3 spells CASSPSTGSNSPLHF. The CDR3 DNA reads TGTGCCAGCAGCCCCTCGACAGGCTCTAATTCACCCCTCCACTTT.

This sequence joins TRBV12-5 and TRBJ1-2, with 8 bases matching TRBD1. V lost 5 bases, J lost 5 bases, and 4 bases stayed unmatched. Germline assignment: CDR1 LGHNT and CDR2 FRNRAP. The CDR3 is 13 residues long. The CDR3 reads CASGTGGAYGYTF. The DNA for the CDR3 is TGTGCTAGTGGTACAGGGGGGGCGTATGGCTACACCTTC.